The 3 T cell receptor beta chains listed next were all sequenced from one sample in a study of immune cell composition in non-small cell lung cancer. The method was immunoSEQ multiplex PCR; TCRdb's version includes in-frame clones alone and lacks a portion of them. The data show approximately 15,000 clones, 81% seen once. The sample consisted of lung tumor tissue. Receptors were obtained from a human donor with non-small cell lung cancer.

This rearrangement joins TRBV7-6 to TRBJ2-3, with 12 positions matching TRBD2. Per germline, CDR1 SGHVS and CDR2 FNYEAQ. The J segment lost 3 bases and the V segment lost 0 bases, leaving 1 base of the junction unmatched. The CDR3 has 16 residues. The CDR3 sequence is CASSLALAGGTDTQYF. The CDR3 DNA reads TGTGCCAGCAGCTTAGCACTAGCGGGAGGTACAGATACGCAGTATTTT.

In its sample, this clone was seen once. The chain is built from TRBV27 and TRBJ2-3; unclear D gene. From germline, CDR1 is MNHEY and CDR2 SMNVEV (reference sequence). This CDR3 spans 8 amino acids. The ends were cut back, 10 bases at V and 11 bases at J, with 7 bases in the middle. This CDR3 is CATPGQYF. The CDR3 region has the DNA TGTGCCACCCCGGGGCAGTATTTT.

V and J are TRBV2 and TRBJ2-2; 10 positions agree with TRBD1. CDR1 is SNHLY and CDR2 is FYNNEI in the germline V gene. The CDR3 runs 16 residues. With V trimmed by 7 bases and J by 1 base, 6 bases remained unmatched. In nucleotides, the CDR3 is TGTGCCAGCATGGGGACAGGGGAGAGGAACACCGGGGAGCTGTTTTTT. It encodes CASMGTGERNTGELFF.